This T cell receptor beta chain was sequenced in a study of response to subunit inactivated influenza vaccine. CDR1 and CDR2 from the germline V gene are LGHNT and FRNRAP. There are 11 residues in the CDR3. V was clipped by 3 bases and J by 9 bases, with 6 bases between them. Study results and caveats: Seasonal influenza vaccination, on each occasion, was suggested by the authors to recruit few new T cells.

From the RT-PCR reads, TCRdb called clonotypes with MiXCR, one entry per CDR3 protein. The profile shows hundreds of thousands of distinct CDR3 sequences, around 13% of them singletons. With regard to this clonotype: Its antigen is not identified.

The V call is TRBV12-5, the J call TRBJ2-1, with D unclear. The receptor comes from a middle-aged man who received an inactivated influenza vaccine. The sequenced sample was PBMCs from blood, obtained 14 to 15 days before vaccination. The DNA for the CDR3 is TGTGCTAGTGGTTTTTCGGGTGAGCAGTTCTTC. It translates to CASGFSGEQFF.